The 8 T cell receptor beta chains below were found in one sample sequenced in a study of Ad26.COV2.S vaccination and SARS-CoV-2 variants. The method was immunoSEQ multiplex PCR; TCRdb's version includes in-frame clones alone and lacks a portion of them. The repertoire holds fewer than 800,000 clones, with around 92% as singletons. Treatment reported: around 19 received Ad26.COV2.S at low or high dose, single or two shots; 5 received placebo; per-sample allocation not given. Day 63 after the first vaccine or placebo injection was the time point for sampling. Sequencing used peripheral blood, obtained in a trial of Ad26.COV2.S vaccine versus placebo. The receptors were gathered from a person between 18 and 60 years old who received the Ad26.COV2.S COVID-19 vaccine or a placebo.

The V gene is TRBV5-1, the J gene TRBJ1-2; no firm D call. Germline V gives CDR1 SGHRS, CDR2 YFSETQ. The V gene lost 8 bases and the J gene lost 8 bases, with 10 bases spanning the gap. The CDR3 sequence is 10 residues long. In nucleotides, the CDR3 is TGCGCCAGTCCGGTTGGCGGCTACACCTTC. Translating it yields CASPVGGYTF. The full variable domain, in which reference TRBV5-1 and TRBJ1-2 provide the parts outside the CDR3, is KAGVTQTPRYLIKTRGQQVTLSCSPISGHRSVSWYQQTPGQGLQFLFEYFSETQRNKGNFPGRFSGRQFSNSRSEMNVSTLELGDSALYLCASPVGGYTFGSGTRLTVV.

This chain links TRBV10-3 with TRBJ2-7, with D possibly matching TRBD2 (6 bases). The CDR3 consists of 13 residues. With 6 bases removed from V and 3 bases from J, the gap between germline ends came to 12 bases. Germline-derived CDR1 and CDR2 are ENHRY and SYGVKD. The CDR3 DNA reads TGTGCCATCAGGAGTGCCGGGAGCTACGAGCAGTACTTC. This sequence encodes CAIRSAGSYEQYF.

Only one count was recorded for this clone. This chain joins TRBV3-1 (or the pseudogene TRBV3-2) and TRBJ2-3, with TRBD2 as a possible D gene (6 bases). Germline CDR1 LGHDT, CDR2 YNNKEL (reference sequence). V was cut by 6 bases and J by 0 bases, with 10 bases left in between. There are 14 residues in the CDR3. CDR3 nucleotides: TGTGCCAGCAGACAGAGCGGGAGCACAGATACGCAGTATTTT. Translation gives CASRQSGSTDTQYF.

This chain links TRBV9 with TRBJ1-2, with 7 nucleotides matching TRBD1. V was clipped by 0 bases and J by 10 bases; unmatched bases: 6. This CDR3 is 13 amino acids long. Germline CDR1 and CDR2: SGDLS and YYNGEE. The DNA of the CDR3 is TGTGCCAGCAGCGTAGAGGGGGCATCCTTCTACACCTTC. It yields the protein CASSVEGASFYTF.

The J gene is TRBJ1-2, the V gene TRBV6-5; D not resolved. Germline V gene lookup returns CDR1 MNHEY and CDR2 SVGAGI. V lost 2 bases, J lost 0 bases, and 7 bases lay in between. The CDR3 runs 14 residues. The CDR3 region has the DNA TGTGCCAGCAGTTACCTCGATTCTAACTATGGCTACACCTTC. Translating it yields CASSYLDSNYGYTF.

The chain employs TRBV6-5 and TRBJ2-1, with D perhaps assigned TRBD1 or TRBD2 (6 bases each). CDR3 length: 15 amino acids. Germline V lookup: CDR1 MNHEY, CDR2 SVGAGI. V lost 6 bases, J lost 5 bases, and 17 bases lay in between. The chain's CDR3 is CASSRRGTRDNEQFF. In DNA form, the CDR3 reads TGTGCCAGCAGCCGGAGGGGGACGAGGGACAATGAGCAGTTCTTC.

The chain employs TRBV12-3 or TRBV12-4 and TRBJ2-5, with D unclear. The CDR3 totals 13 residues. V lost 6 bases and J 4 bases, leaving 12 bases between the germline ends. The CDR3 DNA reads as TGTGCCAGCAGCCGGACGTACCCAGAGACCCAGTACTTC. This codes for CASSRTYPETQYF.

The CDR3 here is CASRSDRGDGYTF. In nucleotides, the CDR3 is TGTGCCAGCAGGTCGGACAGGGGGGATGGCTACACCTTC. This chain connects TRBV6-5 to TRBJ1-2; 10 bases match TRBD1. Germline values: CDR1 MNHEY, CDR2 SVGAGI. The CDR3 contains 13 residues. The junction had 4 bases not matched to a gene; V was cut back by 6 bases and J by 6 bases.